The T cell receptor beta chain under discussion was sequenced for a study of OX40 agonist ivuxolimab in advanced cancers. Samples of blood were obtained at baseline, on cycle 4 day 1, and on cycle 7 day 1. The table came from immunoSEQ multiplex PCR; TCRdb's copy has only in-frame clones and leaves some out. Of roughly 34,000 clones in the sample, approximately 80% are singletons; the top ten hold roughly 11%. In this sample, this clone turned up a few times. Other DNA sequences in this sample translate to the same CDR3. The starting material was CD4+ or CD8+ T cells sorted from blood, obtained in a trial of the OX40 agonist ivuxolimab. The source of this sequence is an adult with an advanced solid tumor such as melanoma, head and neck, liver or kidney cancer.

The CDR3 reads CASSPRAGSSYEQYF. The CDR3 region has the DNA TGTGCCAGCAGTCCGAGGGCGGGTAGCTCCTACGAGCAGTACTTC. This chain joins TRBV5-6 and TRBJ2-7; tentatively, D is TRBD2 (5 bases). Germline values: CDR1 SGHDT, CDR2 YYEEEE. This CDR3 contains 15 residues. Between the trimmed V and J ends, which lost 5 bases and 0 bases, there was a span of 15 bases.